Sequencing of this TCR beta chain was carried out in a study of CD4 T cells in relation to SARS-CoV-2 and coronaviruses. Germline values: CDR1 ENHRY, CDR2 SYGVKD. This CDR3 comprises 13 residues. Trimming took 3 bases from V and 0 from J, leaving 5 bases between them. The unexposed donors gave CD4+ T cells in about 2010-2018, prior to COVID-19. Profiling relied on immunoSEQ multiplex PCR, and the TCRdb table lists in-frame clones only, not all of them. This table has approximately 70,000 clones, over 85% appearing once. This clone showed up just once. The V call is TRBV10-3, the J call TRBJ1-1, with unresolved D. The clonotype originates from a human donor in good health. The source material was naive CD4+ T cells from PBMCs. This sample's subset: naive CD4+ T cells isolated by negative enrichment. CDR3 region: CAISDRLNTEAFF. In DNA, the CDR3 is TGTGCCATCAGTGACCGGTTGAACACTGAAGCTTTCTTT.